A selection of T cell receptor beta chains follows, all from one sample in a study of cytomegalovirus exposure and HLA in healthy donors. Assay used: immunoSEQ multiplex PCR; TCRdb lists only in-frame clones, some missing. The repertoire includes roughly 100,000 clones, roughly 77% of them detected once, and more than 2% sits in the top ten. The sample taken for sequencing was PBMCs. These receptors were collected from a man aged 40-50 years in good health and CMV-seronegative. The CDR3 runs from the conserved cysteine through the conserved F or W. Fields, in order: J gene, CDR3 length, D gene, clone size, V gene, CDR3 DNA, CDR3 protein. A D gene is named only where the DNA matches it firmly. Clone size appears in some rows only: once, few, many, or a class for an expanded clone.

TRBJ1-1 11 - - TRBV6-1 TGTGCCAGCAGAGCCGACACTGAAGCTTTCTTT CASRADTEAFF
TRBJ2-1 19 TRBD2 - TRBV4-2 TGTGCCAGCAGCCACGAAGGGACTAGCGGGGGGCCGGCCTACAATGAGCAGTTCTTC CASSHEGTSGGPAYNEQFF
TRBJ2-3 15 TRBD1 - TRBV6-5 TGTGCCAGCAGACGTCCCGGGACAGGGGCCGATACGCAGTATTTT CASRRPGTGADTQYF
TRBJ1-1 15 - few TRBV6-1 TGTGCCAGCAGTGAAGTGGGCAGGGGTTCAACTGAAGCTTTCTTT CASSEVGRGSTEAFF
TRBJ2-5 13 - - TRBV27 TGTGCCAGCAGTCCGTCGGGGAGTGAGACCCAGTACTTC CASSPSGSETQYF
TRBJ1-4 14 TRBD1 - TRBV18 TGTGCCAGCTCACCTGGACAGGATAATGAAAAACTGTTTTTT CASSPGQDNEKLFF
TRBJ2-5 14 TRBD2 - TRBV7-2 TGTGCCAGCAACCCTAGCGGGGGGGCCGGGACCCAGTACTTC CASNPSGGAGTQYF
TRBJ2-3 14 TRBD2 - TRBV7-8 TGTGCCAGCAGCTGGGCGGGGGAAGCAGATACGCAGTATTTT CASSWAGEADTQYF
TRBJ1-6 14 - - TRBV18 TGTGCCAGCTCACCCGAGGCAGGGCATTCACCCCTCCACTTT CASSPEAGHSPLHF
TRBJ2-3 15 TRBD2 - TRBV5-1 TGCGCCAGCAGCACGACTAGCGGGGCCACAGATACGCAGTATTTT CASSTTSGATDTQYF
TRBJ2-3 16 TRBD2 - TRBV5-5 TGTGCCAGCAGAAAGGGGGGTAGCGGGGTAGAGAATACGCAGTATTTT CASRKGGSGVENTQYF
TRBJ1-4 13 TRBD1 - TRBV2 TGTGCCAGCAGTGCCGGACAGGATGAAAAACTGTTTTTT CASSAGQDEKLFF
TRBJ2-1 15 TRBD2 - TRBV5-1 TGCGCCAGCAGGCAACTAGCGGGGTCCTACAATGAGCAGTTCTTC CASRQLAGSYNEQFF
TRBJ2-5 11 - - TRBV15 TGTGCCACCAGCAGAGATATCTACCAGTACTTC CATSRDIYQYF
TRBJ1-6 13 - - TRBV11-1 TGTGCCAGCAGCGCCGTCCCGGGATCACCCCTCCACTTT CASSAVPGSPLHF
TRBJ1-1 12 - - TRBV6-5 TGTGCCAGCAGTGCGGATAACACTGAAGCTTTCTTT CASSADNTEAFF
TRBJ1-1 12 - - TRBV7-9 TGTGCCAGCAGCCCCCGGGTTTTTGAAGCTTTCTTT CASSPRVFEAFF
TRBJ1-4 15 - - TRBV19 TGTGCCAGTAGTATAGTCGACTCCCCTCCTGAAAAACTGTTTTTT CASSIVDSPPEKLFF